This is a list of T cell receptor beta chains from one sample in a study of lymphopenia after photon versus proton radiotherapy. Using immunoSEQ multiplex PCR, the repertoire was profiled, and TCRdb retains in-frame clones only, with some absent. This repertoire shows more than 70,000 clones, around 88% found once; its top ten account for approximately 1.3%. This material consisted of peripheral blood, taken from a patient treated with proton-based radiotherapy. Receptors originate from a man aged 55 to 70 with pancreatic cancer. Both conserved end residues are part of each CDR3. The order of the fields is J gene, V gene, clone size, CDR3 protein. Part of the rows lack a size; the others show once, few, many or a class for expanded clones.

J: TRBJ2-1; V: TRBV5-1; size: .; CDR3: CASSLSGSGTYNEQFF
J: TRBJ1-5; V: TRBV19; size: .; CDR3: CASSTTGTGAQPQHF
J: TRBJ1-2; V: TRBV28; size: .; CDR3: CASSSSLTYGYTF
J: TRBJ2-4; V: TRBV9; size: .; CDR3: CASSVQPGAKNIQYF
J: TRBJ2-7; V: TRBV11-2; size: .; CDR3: CASSLDSHRVSEQYF
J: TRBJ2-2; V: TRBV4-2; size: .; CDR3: CASSQARGTGELFF
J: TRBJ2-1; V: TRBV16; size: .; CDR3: CASSQLTSLGGNEQFF
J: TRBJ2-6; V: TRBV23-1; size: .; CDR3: CASSQLSLLTF
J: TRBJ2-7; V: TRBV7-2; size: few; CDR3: CASSYGYVQYF
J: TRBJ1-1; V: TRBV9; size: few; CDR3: CASSVVQGRSTEAFF
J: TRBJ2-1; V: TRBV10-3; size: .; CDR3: CAIRGQGAYNEQFF